The 26 T cell receptor beta chains given below trace back to one sample, sequenced in a study of cytomegalovirus exposure and HLA in healthy donors. With 60 Vbeta and 13 Jbeta primers, the PCR was carried out. The protocol was immunoSEQ multiplex PCR, while the TCRdb copy is restricted to in-frame clones and leaves out a portion. The sample consists of around 250,000 clones, around 81% of them appearing once. Source material: PBMCs. These receptors were taken from a woman between 55 and 75 years old in good health and CMV-seropositive.

V usage is TRBV9 and J usage is TRBJ2-1; D gene ambiguous. Germline CDR1 is SGDLS and CDR2 is YYNGEE. V was shortened by 0 bases and J by 10 bases, with 11 bases between the two germline ends. The CDR3 spans 13 residues. In nucleotides, the CDR3 is TGTGCCAGCAGCGTAGCTCCGACACGCGAGCAGTTCTTC. This codes for CASSVAPTREQFF.

The chain recombines TRBV30 with TRBJ2-7; 8 bases fit TRBD2. CDR1 and CDR2 from the germline V gene are GTSNPN and SVGIG (reference sequence). The junction had 9 bases not matched to a gene; V was cut back by 0 bases and J by 5 bases. The CDR3 spans 15 residues. For the CDR3, the DNA is TGTGCCTGGAGTGTTGGTCTAGCGGGCACCCACGAGCAGTACTTC. Its translation is CAWSVGLAGTHEQYF.

The chain uses TRBV28 and TRBJ1-1, with 8 bases aligning to TRBD1. After removal of 6 bases from V and 8 bases from J, the junction contained 11 bases not matched to a gene. CDR3 length equals 14 residues. Germline V gene lookup returns CDR1 MDHEN and CDR2 SYDVKM. The CDR3 region is CASRRGQGGSEAFF. The CDR3 nucleotides read TGTGCCAGCAGGCGCGGACAGGGAGGTTCGGAAGCTTTCTTT.

The V call is TRBV7-3, the J call TRBJ2-5; the match to TRBD2 covers 7 bases. Germline CDR1 reads SGHTA; CDR2 reads FQGTGA. After removal of 5 bases from V and 2 bases from J, the junction contained 2 bases not matched to a gene. CDR3 size: 13 residues. CDR3 sequence: CASSAGLQETQYF. In nucleotides, the CDR3 is TGTGCCAGCAGCGCGGGACTACAAGAGACCCAGTACTTC.

Only a few counts were recorded for this clone. The chain has TRBV19 and TRBJ2-1; 15 bases are a match to TRBD2. With 5 bases clipped from V and 8 bases from J, the junction kept 10 bases outside the gene matches. The CDR3 has 17 residues. The V gene's germline CDR1 is LNHDA and CDR2 SQIVND (reference sequence). This chain's CDR3 is CASSSGLAGGPGDEQFF. CDR3 nucleotides: TGTGCCAGTAGTTCCGGACTAGCGGGAGGGCCTGGCGATGAGCAGTTCTTC.

This clone was detected only a few times. The chain carries TRBV19 and TRBJ2-5; 8 nucleotides line up with TRBD1. This CDR3 has 17 residues. CDR1 and CDR2 (germline): LNHDA, SQIVND (reference sequence). Trimming at V came to 0 bases and at J to 6 bases, leaving 12 bases not matched to a gene. This CDR3 reads CASSIDTIRTGTKTQYF. The CDR3 coding sequence is TGTGCCAGTAGTATAGATACCATCAGGACAGGGACAAAGACCCAGTACTTC.

This chain links TRBV19 with TRBJ2-4; no clear D gene. V lost 10 bases, J lost 10 bases, and 8 bases lay in between. Germline V gene lookup returns CDR1 LNHDA and CDR2 SQIVND (reference sequence). The CDR3 contains 9 residues. DNA for the CDR3: TGTGCCACTGCCCAGATTCAGTACTTC. This encodes CATAQIQYF.

This clone has more than one count but fewer than ten. The rearrangement links TRBV5-1 to TRBJ1-1, with D maybe TRBD1 (5 bases). V lost 0 bases and J 0 bases, leaving 12 bases between the germline ends. CDR1 and CDR2 (germline): SGHRS, YFSETQ. The CDR3 has 16 amino acids. CDR3 residues: CASSLGQGLLNTEAFF. Here the CDR3 DNA reads TGCGCCAGCAGCTTGGGGCAGGGACTGCTGAACACTGAAGCTTTCTTT.

The chain has TRBV19 and TRBJ1-5, with a tentative D call TRBD1 (5 bases). The CDR3 is made up of 19 amino acids. From germline, CDR1 is LNHDA and CDR2 SQIVND (reference sequence). V gave up 7 bases and J gave up 2 bases, with 27 bases separating them. The CDR3 DNA sequence: TGTGCCAGTACCTTGGGTTGGGGGGGAGATGGGTATCGCAATCAGCCCCAGCATTTT. It encodes CASTLGWGGDGYRNQPQHF.

The chain combines TRBV28 with TRBJ2-7; TRBD1 matches 9 bases. CDR3 length equals 15 residues. V was clipped by 5 bases and J by 4 bases; unmatched bases: 9. The germline gives CDR1 MDHEN, CDR2 SYDVKM. Here the CDR3 reads CASSPQGARPYEQYF. DNA for the CDR3: TGTGCCAGCAGTCCACAGGGGGCCCGACCGTACGAGCAGTACTTC.

This chain links TRBV6-5 with TRBJ1-1; a possible D gene is TRBD1 (5 bases). V was cut by 6 bases and J by 5 bases, with 13 bases left in between. Per germline, CDR1 MNHEY and CDR2 SVGAGI. The CDR3 has 13 amino acids. The CDR3 protein is CASRATGGTEAFF. DNA of the CDR3: TGTGCCAGCAGAGCAACCGGGGGGACTGAAGCTTTCTTT.

The V and J genes are TRBV5-1 and TRBJ1-1, with 9 bases aligning to TRBD1. CDR1 SGHRS and CDR2 YFSETQ come from the germline V gene. The V segment lost 0 bases and the J segment 0 bases; nucleotides outside the gene matches: 6. This CDR3 contains 17 residues. The DNA for the CDR3 is TGCGCCAGCAGCTTGGGAGGGACAGGGAGGGTGAACACTGAAGCTTTCTTT. It translates to CASSLGGTGRVNTEAFF.

This sequence joins TRBV19 and TRBJ2-3; 7 bases line up with TRBD1. The CDR3 is made up of 15 amino acids. The germline V gene encodes CDR1 LNHDA and CDR2 SQIVND (reference sequence). J lost 2 bases, V lost 5 bases, and 7 bases had no gene match. As DNA, the CDR3 is TGTGCCAGTAGTGCTGAACAGGGGCCCACAGATACGCAGTATTTT. This encodes CASSAEQGPTDTQYF.

In this sample, this clone turned up a few times. Written as DNA, the CDR3 is TGTGCCAGGGGAAGCGGACAGGGCGCCTACACCTTC. This gives the protein CARGSGQGAYTF. This rearrangement joins TRBV6-1 to TRBJ1-2; the match to TRBD1 covers 8 bases. Germline CDR1 MNHNS, CDR2 SASEGT. The CDR3 consists of 12 residues. The V gene end was trimmed by 9 bases and the J gene end by 10 bases; junction bases not matched to a gene: 10.

This rearrangement joins TRBV5-4 to TRBJ1-4, with D perhaps matching TRBD1 (6 bases). From germline, CDR1 is SGHNT and CDR2 YYREEE (reference sequence). Trimming removed 0 bases at V and 8 bases at J, with 20 bases between. This CDR3 region has 17 residues. The CDR3 loop is CASSLAPRQGQGEKLFF. In DNA form, the CDR3 reads TGTGCCAGCAGCTTGGCCCCCAGGCAGGGGCAGGGAGAAAAACTGTTTTTT.

The rearrangement links TRBV7-2 to TRBJ1-1; TRBD1 matches 7 bases. The CDR3 is 14 residues long. Losses at the gene ends were 3 bases for V and 4 bases for J; bases not matched to a gene: 5. The germline gives CDR1 SGHTA, CDR2 FQGNSA. The CDR3, as DNA: TGTGCCAGCAGCTTCGACAGGGTGGGCACTGAAGCTTTCTTT. This encodes CASSFDRVGTEAFF.

The chain links TRBV5-6 to TRBJ1-2, with 7 bases identical to TRBD1. CDR3 length: 16 amino acids. V lost 6 bases, J lost 7 bases, and 18 bases stayed unmatched. Germline V gene data show CDR1 as SGHDT and CDR2 as YYEEEE. CDR3 DNA: TGTGCCAGCACCCATGATCCCGGGACAGAGGGGAGTGGCTACACCTTC. This sequence encodes CASTHDPGTEGSGYTF.

In its sample, this clone was seen a few times. The genes are TRBV5-6 and TRBJ1-5; a weak D match, TRBD1 (5 bases). V lost 4 bases and J 9 bases, leaving 14 bases between the germline ends. Germline loops: CDR1 SGHDT, CDR2 YYEEEE. The CDR3 length is 13 residues. In DNA, the CDR3 is TGTGCCAGCAGCCCCTGGGGGGGAAGGCCCCAGCATTTT. Translating gives CASSPWGGRPQHF.

The chain has TRBV4-1 and TRBJ2-1; 9 bases are shared with TRBD2. Per germline, CDR1 MGHRA and CDR2 YSYEKL. The CDR3 sequence is 17 residues long. Trimming cost V 0 bases and J 9 bases; bases outside gene matches: 12. The CDR3 DNA sequence: TGCGCCAGCAGCCAAGATCCTGGCGGGAGGGCCAGGAGTGAGCAGTTCTTC. Its translation is CASSQDPGGRARSEQFF.

V is TRBV18 and J is TRBJ1-1, with TRBD1 matching 8 bases. The junction had 18 bases not matched to a gene; V was cut back by 8 bases and J by 7 bases. Germline V gene data show CDR1 as KGHSH and CDR2 as LQKENI. This CDR3 comprises 16 residues. CDR3 DNA sequence: TGTGCCAGCCACCCTAGGAACAGGGGGTTGGTTGGTGAAGCTTTCTTT. Translated, it gives CASHPRNRGLVGEAFF.

The V gene is TRBV5-1, the J gene TRBJ1-1; TRBD1 matches at 7 bases. Germline CDR1 SGHRS, CDR2 YFSETQ. This CDR3 spans 16 amino acids. The J segment lost 1 base and the V segment lost 2 bases, leaving 8 bases of the junction unmatched. The CDR3 reads CASSFQQGKTNTEAFF. CDR3 nucleotide sequence: TGCGCCAGCAGCTTTCAACAGGGGAAGACGAACACTGAAGCTTTCTTT.

The V and J genes are TRBV2 and TRBJ2-7; D is possibly TRBD1 (5 bases). CDR1 SNHLY and CDR2 FYNNEI come from the germline V gene. There are 13 residues in the CDR3. V was pared by 7 bases and J by 6 bases, with 16 bases between. CDR3 sequence (DNA): TGTGCCAGCATACGTAGGGGTCTGGGCGAGCAGTACTTC. It is translated as CASIRRGLGEQYF.

The CDR3 loop is CASSPRGSGVYTEAFF. The DNA for the CDR3 is TGTGCCAGCAGCCCCAGGGGGTCAGGGGTTTATACTGAAGCTTTCTTT. The gene calls are TRBV5-4 and TRBJ1-1, with 7 bases fitting TRBD1. Germline lookup yields CDR1 SGHNT and CDR2 YYREEE (reference sequence). This CDR3 is 16 amino acids long. The trim removed 4 bases at V and 5 bases at J, leaving 14 bases unmatched.

The sample holds one count of this clone. The V and J genes are TRBV28 and TRBJ2-3; D might be TRBD2 (6 bases). Germline CDR1 reads MDHEN; CDR2 reads SYDVKM. V lost 4 bases to trimming and J lost 2 bases, with 22 bases between them. The CDR3 covers 18 residues. DNA of the CDR3: TGTGCCAGCAGTTCGTTCGGGGAGGACGGCACGTCCACAGATACGCAGTATTTT. Translation: CASSSFGEDGTSTDTQYF.

This chain links TRBV5-1 with TRBJ1-4; maybe TRBD1 (5 bases). This CDR3 comprises 15 residues. Germline CDR1 and CDR2: SGHRS and YFSETQ. V lost 0 bases to trimming and J lost 5 bases, with 11 bases between them. The CDR3 nucleotides read TGCGCCAGCAGCTTGGAAGGACCAGGGAATGAAAAACTGTTTTTT. It encodes CASSLEGPGNEKLFF.

This chain links TRBV7-9 with TRBJ1-4; perhaps TRBD1 as D (5 bases). Per the germline V gene, CDR1 is SEHNR and CDR2 is FQNEAQ (reference sequence). Trimming took off 3 bases at V and 6 bases at J, with 17 bases between the two ends. This CDR3 is built from 16 residues. CDR3 in amino acids: CASSFWGGGEDEKLFF. CDR3 in DNA: TGTGCCAGCAGCTTTTGGGGCGGGGGGGAAGATGAAAAACTGTTTTTT.